The next 4 T cell receptor beta chains were all read from a single sample in a study. Using its own MiXCR run on the RT-PCR reads, TCRdb lists one record per CDR3 protein. The profile shows about 680,000 distinct CDR3 sequences, 14% of them singletons. The sample consisted of memory CD4+ T cells from blood. Receptor source: a female donor in good health, serving as a healthy control.

The rearrangement joins TRBV30 to TRBJ1-5; D is unclear. The CDR3 length is 14 residues. Trimming removed 0 bases from V and 2 bases from J, with 8 bases in between. Looked up from germline, CDR1 is GTSNPN and CDR2 is SVGIG (reference sequence). The CDR3 sequence is CAWSVKGGNQPQHF. DNA for the CDR3: TGTGCCTGGAGTGTAAAGGGAGGCAATCAGCCCCAGCATTTT.

The chain recombines TRBV24-1 with TRBJ2-1; D uncertain. With 4 bases removed from V and 12 bases from J, the gap between germline ends came to 9 bases. Germline values: CDR1 KGHDR, CDR2 SFDVKD. This CDR3 has 11 amino acids. The chain's CDR3 is CATSEGWGQFF. The CDR3 coding sequence is TGTGCCACCAGTGAGGGATGGGGGCAGTTCTTC.

J is TRBJ2-5 and V is TRBV6-2 or TRBV6-3; 10 bases line up with TRBD2. The ends lost 6 bases at V and 4 bases at J; junction bases unmatched: 14. The CDR3 contains 17 residues. Germline loops: CDR1 MNHEY, CDR2 SVGEGT. CDR3 DNA: TGTGCCAGCAGGGACCCTAGCGGGAGCTCGGCCAGAGAGACCCAGTACTTC. Its translation: CASRDPSGSSARETQYF.

This clonotype was observed a handful of times. V gene TRBV20-1 combines with J gene TRBJ1-4, with TRBD1 as a possible D gene (5 bases). This CDR3 comprises 15 residues. CDR1 and CDR2 (germline): DFQATT, SNEGSKA (reference sequence). The ends were cut back, 5 bases at V and 0 bases at J, with 13 bases in the middle. The CDR3 loop is CSARGTYATNEKLFF. CDR3 DNA: TGCAGTGCTCGGGGGACGTATGCAACTAATGAAAAACTGTTTTTT.